This T cell receptor beta chain was captured in a study of blood T cell repertoires in COVID-19. CDR3 length: 15 residues. Looked up from germline, CDR1 is ENHRY and CDR2 is SYGVKD. V shed 0 bases and J 8 bases; nucleotides not matched to a gene: 5. Per the study methods: Estimation of nucleated cell counts was performed using reference gene primer amplification. Sequenced by immunoSEQ multiplex PCR; TCRdb stores in-frame clones only, minus some. V, J and clone size reflect that table, while D and trimming were determined from the DNA. Of hundreds of thousands of clones listed, 75% to 90% are singletons. Ages ranged from roughly 18 to 100 years, with residence in more than 20 US areas. Cohort 3 donors counted as recovered after two negative PCRs, clearance, or resolved symptoms.

This clonotype originated in a man in his thirties or forties who had recovered from COVID-19. The genes are TRBV10-3 and TRBJ1-4; TRBD1 agrees at 8 bases. Material for sequencing was PBMCs or T cells enriched from blood (not recorded which). CDR3 nucleotides: TGTGCCATCAGTGAGTCGACAGGGGTGGGAGAAAAACTGTTTTTT. Protein product: CAISESTGVGEKLFF.